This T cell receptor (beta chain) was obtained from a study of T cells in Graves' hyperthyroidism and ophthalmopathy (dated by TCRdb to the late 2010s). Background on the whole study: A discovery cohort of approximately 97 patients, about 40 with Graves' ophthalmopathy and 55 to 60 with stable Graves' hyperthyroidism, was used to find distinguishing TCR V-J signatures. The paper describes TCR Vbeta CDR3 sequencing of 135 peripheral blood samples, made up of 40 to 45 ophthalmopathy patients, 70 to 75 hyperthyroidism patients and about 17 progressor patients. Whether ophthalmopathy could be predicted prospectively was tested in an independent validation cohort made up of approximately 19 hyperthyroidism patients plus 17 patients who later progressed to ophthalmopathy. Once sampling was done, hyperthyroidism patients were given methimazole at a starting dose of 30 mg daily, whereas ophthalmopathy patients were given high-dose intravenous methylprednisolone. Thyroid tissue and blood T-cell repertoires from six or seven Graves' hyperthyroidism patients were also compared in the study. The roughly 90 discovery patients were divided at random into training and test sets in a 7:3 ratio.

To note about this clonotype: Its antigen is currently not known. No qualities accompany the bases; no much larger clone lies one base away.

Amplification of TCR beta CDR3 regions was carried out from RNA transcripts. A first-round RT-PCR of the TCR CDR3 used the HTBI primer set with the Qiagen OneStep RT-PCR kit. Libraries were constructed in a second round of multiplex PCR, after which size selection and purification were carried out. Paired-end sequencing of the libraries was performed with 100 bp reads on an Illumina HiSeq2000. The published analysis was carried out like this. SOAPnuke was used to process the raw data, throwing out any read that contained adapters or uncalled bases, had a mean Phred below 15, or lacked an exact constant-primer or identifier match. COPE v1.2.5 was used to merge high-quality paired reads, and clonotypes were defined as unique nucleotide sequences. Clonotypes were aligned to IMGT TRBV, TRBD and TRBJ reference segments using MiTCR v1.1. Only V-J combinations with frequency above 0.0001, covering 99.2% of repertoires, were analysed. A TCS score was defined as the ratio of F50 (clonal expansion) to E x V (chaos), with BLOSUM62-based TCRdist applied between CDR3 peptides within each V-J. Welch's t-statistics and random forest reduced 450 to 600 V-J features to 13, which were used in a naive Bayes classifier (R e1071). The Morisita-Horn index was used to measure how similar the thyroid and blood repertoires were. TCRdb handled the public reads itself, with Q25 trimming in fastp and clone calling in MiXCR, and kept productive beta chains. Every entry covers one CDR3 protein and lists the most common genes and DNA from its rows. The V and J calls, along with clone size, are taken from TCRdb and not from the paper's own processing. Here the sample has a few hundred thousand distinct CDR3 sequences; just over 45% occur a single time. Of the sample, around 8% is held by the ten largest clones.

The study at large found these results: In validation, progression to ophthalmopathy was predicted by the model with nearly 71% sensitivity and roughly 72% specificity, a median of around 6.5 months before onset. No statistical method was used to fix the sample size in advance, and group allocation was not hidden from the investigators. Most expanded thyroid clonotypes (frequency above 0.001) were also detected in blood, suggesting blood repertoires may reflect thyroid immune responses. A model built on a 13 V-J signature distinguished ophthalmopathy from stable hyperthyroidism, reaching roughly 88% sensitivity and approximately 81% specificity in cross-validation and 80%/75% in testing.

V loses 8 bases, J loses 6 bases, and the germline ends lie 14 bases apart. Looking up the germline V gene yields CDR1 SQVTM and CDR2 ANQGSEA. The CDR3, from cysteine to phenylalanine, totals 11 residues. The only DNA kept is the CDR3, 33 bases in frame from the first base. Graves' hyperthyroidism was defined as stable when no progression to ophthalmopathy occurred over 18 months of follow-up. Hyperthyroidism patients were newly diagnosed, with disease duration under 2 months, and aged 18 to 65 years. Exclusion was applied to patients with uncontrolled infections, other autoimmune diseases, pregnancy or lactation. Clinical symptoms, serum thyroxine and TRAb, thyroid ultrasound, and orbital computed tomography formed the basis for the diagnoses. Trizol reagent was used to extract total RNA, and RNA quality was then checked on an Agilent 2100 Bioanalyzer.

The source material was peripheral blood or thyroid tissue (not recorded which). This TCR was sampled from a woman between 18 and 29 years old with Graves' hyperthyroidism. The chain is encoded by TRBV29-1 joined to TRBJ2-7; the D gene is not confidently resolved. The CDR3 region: CSTQSSGEQYF. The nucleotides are TGCAGCACCCAAAGTTCGGGCGAGCAGTACTTC.